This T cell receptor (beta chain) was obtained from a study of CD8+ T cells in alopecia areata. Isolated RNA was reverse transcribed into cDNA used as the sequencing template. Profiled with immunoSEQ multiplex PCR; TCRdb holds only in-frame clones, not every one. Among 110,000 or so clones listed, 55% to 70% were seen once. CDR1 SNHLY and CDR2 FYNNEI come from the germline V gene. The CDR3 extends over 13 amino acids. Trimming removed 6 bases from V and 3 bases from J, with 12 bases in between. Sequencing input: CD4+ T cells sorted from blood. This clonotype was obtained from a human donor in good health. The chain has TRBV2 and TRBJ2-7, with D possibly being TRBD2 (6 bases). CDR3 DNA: TGTGCCAGCAGCCGGGACTTGGGCTACGAGCAGTACTTC. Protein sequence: CASSRDLGYEQYF.